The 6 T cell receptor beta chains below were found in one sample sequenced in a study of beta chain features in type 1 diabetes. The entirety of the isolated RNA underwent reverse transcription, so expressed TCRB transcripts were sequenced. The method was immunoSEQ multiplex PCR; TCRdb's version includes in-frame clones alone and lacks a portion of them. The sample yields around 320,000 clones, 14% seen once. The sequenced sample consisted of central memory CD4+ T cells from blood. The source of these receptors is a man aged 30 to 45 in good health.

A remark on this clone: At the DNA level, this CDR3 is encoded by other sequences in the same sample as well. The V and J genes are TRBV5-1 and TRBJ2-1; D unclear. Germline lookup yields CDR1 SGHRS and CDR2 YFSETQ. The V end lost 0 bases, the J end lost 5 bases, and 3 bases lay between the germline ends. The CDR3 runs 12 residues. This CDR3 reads CASSLDNNEQFF. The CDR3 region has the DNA TGCGCCAGCAGCTTGGACAACAATGAGCAGTTCTTC.

The CDR3 loop reads CASSPYRLNEKLFF. CDR3 DNA sequence: TGTGCCAGCAGTCCCTACAGGCTTAATGAAAAACTGTTTTTT. The rearrangement joins TRBV6-1 to TRBJ1-4; perhaps TRBD1 as D (5 bases). Per the germline V gene, CDR1 is MNHNS and CDR2 is SASEGT. V lost 5 bases and J 4 bases, leaving 11 bases between the germline ends. The length of the CDR3 is 14 residues.

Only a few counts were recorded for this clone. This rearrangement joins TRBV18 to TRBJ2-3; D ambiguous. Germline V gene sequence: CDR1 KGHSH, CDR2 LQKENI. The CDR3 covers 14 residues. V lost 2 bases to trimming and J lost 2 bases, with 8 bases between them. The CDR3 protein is CASSPIGYTDTQYF. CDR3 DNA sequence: TGTGCCAGCTCACCAATAGGATACACAGATACGCAGTATTTT.

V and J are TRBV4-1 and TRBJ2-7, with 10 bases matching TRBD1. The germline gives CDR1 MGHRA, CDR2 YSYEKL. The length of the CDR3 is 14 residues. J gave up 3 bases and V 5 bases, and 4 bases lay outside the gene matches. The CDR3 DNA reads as TGCGCCAGCAGCTACCGGGACAGGGGCTACGAGCAGTACTTC. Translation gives CASSYRDRGYEQYF.

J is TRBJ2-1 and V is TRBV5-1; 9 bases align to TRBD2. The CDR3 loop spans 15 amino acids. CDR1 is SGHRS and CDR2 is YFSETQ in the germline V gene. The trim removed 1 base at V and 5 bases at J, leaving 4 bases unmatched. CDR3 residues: CASSLRREGHNEQFF. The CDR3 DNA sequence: TGCGCCAGCAGCTTGAGGCGGGAGGGGCACAATGAGCAGTTCTTC.

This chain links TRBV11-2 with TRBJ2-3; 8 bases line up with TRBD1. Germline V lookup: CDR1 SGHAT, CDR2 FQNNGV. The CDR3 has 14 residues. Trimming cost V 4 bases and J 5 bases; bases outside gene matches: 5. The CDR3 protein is CASSSTGVVDTQYF. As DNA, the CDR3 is TGTGCCAGCAGCTCGACAGGGGTGGTAGATACGCAGTATTTT. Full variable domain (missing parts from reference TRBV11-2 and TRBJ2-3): EAGVAQSPRYKIIEKRQSVAFWCNPISGHATLYWYQQILGQGPKLLIQFQNNGVVDDSQLPKDRFSAERLKGVDSTLKIQPAKLEDSAVYLCASSSTGVVDTQYFGPGTRLTVL.